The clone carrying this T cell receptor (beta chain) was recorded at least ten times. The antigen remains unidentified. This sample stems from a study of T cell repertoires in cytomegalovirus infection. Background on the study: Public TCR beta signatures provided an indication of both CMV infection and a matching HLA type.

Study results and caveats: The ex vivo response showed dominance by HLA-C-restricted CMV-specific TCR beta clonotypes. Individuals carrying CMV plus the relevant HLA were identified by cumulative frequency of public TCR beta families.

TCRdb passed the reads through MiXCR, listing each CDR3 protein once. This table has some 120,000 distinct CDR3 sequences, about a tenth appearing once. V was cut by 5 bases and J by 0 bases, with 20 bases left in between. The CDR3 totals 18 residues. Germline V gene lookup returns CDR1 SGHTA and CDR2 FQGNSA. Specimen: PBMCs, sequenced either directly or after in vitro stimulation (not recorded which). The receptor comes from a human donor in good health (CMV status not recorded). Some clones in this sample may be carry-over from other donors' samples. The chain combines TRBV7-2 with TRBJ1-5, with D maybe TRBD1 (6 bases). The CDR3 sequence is CASSRTRGRGTSNQPQHF. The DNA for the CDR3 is TGTGCCAGCAGCCGAACGCGGGGGCGAGGGACTAGCAATCAGCCCCAGCATTTT.